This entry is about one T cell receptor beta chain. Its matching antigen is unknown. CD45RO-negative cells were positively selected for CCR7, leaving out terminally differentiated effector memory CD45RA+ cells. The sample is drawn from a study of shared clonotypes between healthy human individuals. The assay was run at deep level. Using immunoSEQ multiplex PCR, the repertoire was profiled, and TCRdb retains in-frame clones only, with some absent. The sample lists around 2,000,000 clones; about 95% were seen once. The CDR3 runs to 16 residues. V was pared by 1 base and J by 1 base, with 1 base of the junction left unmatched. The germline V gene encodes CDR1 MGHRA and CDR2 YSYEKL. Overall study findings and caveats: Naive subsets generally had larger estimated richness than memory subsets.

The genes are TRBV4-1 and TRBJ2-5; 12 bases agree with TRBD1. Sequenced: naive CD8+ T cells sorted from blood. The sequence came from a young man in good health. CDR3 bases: TGCGCCAGCAGCCAAGGGGGACAGGGGGCCCAAGAGACCCAGTACTTC. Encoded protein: CASSQGGQGAQETQYF.